The clone carrying this T cell receptor (beta chain) was seen more than once but under ten times. Only in-frame clones appear in the TCRdb table, and some are missing; sequencing was by immunoSEQ multiplex PCR. The sample includes roughly 99,000 clones, approximately 93% of them seen just once. The CDR3 spans 16 residues. CDR1 and CDR2 from the germline V gene are SNHLY and FYNNEI. Trimming left V 3 bases short and J 3 bases short, with 18 bases between. The sample belongs to a study of Tregs in tolerant kidney transplant recipients. The sample was CD4+ T cells from blood, taken before the transplant. The genes are TRBV2 and TRBJ2-7; tentatively, D is TRBD2 (6 bases). The TCR originated in a human donor who received a combined kidney and bone marrow transplant. The CDR3 bases are TGTGCCAGCAGTGAGAGGCGGGGAGCGAAGGACTACGAGCAGTACTTC. It encodes CASSERRGAKDYEQYF.